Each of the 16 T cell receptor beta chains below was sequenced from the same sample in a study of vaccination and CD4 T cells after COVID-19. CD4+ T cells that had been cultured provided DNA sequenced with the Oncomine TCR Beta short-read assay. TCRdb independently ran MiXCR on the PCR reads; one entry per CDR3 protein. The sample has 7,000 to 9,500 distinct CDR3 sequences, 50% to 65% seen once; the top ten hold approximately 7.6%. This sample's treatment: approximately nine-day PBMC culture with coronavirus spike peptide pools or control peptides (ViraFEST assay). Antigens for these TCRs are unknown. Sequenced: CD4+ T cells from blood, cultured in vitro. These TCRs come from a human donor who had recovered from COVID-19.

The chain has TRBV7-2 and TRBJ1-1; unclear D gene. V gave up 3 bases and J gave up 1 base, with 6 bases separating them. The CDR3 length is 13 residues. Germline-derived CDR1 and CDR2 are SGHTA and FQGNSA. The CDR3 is CASSLSSNTEAFF. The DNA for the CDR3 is TGTGCCAGCAGCTTGTCCTCGAACACTGAAGCTTTCTTT.

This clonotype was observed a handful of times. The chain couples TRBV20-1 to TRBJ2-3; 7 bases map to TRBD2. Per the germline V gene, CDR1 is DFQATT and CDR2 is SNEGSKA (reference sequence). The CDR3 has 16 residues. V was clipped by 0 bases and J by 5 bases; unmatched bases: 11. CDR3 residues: CSARETRAGAGDTQYF. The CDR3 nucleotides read TGCAGTGCTAGAGAAACGCGGGCGGGAGCTGGAGATACGCAGTATTTT.

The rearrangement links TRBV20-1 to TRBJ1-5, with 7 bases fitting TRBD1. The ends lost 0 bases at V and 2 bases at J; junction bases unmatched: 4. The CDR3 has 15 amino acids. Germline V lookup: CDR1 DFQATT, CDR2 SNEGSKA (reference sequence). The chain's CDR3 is CSAREQTGGNQPQHF. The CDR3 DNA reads TGCAGTGCTAGAGAACAAACAGGGGGCAATCAGCCCCAGCATTTT.

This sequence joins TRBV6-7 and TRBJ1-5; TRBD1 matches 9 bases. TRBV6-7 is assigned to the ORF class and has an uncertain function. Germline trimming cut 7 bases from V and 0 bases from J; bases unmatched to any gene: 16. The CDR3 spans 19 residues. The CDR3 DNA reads TGTGCCAGCAATATAACGGACAGGGGTGAAATTTATAGCAATCAGCCCCAGCATTTT. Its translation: CASNITDRGEIYSNQPQHF.

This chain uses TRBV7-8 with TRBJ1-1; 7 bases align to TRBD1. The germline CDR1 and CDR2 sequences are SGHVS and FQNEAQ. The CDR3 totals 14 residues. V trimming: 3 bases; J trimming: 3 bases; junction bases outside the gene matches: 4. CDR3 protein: CASSLGTGDTEAFF. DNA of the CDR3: TGTGCCAGCAGCTTGGGAACAGGGGACACTGAAGCTTTCTTT.

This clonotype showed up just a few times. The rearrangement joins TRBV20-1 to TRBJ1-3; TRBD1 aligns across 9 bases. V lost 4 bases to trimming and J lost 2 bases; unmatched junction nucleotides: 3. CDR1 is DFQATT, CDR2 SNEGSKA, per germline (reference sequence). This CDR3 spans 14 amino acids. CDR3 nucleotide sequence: TGCAGTGCTAAACAGGGGGCCACTGGAAACACCATATATTTT. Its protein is CSAKQGATGNTIYF.

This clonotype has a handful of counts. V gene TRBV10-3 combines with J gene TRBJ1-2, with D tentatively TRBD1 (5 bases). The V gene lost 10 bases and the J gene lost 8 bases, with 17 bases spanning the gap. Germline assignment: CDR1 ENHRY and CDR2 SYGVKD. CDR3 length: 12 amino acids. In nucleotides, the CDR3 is TGTGCCAGCAGGGTCGGGGGGGAGGGCTACACCTTC. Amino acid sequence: CASRVGGEGYTF.

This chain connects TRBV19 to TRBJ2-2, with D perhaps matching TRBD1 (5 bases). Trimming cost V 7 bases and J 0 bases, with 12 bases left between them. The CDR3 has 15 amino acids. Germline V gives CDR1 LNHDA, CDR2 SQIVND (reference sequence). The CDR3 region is CASKTVSANTGELFF. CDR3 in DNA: TGTGCCAGTAAGACAGTGAGTGCGAACACCGGGGAGCTGTTTTTT.

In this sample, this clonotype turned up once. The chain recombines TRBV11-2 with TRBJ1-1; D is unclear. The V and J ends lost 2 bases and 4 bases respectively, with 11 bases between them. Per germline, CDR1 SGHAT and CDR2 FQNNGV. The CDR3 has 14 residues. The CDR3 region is CASSLLSMGTEAFF. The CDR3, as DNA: TGTGCCAGCAGCTTATTATCTATGGGCACTGAAGCTTTCTTT.

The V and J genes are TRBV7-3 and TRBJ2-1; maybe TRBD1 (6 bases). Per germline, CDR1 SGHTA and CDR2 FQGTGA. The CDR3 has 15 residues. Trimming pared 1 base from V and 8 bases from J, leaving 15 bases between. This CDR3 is CASSLRGRLLDEQFF. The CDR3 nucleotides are TGTGCCAGCAGCTTAAGGGGGCGACTCTTGGATGAGCAGTTCTTC.

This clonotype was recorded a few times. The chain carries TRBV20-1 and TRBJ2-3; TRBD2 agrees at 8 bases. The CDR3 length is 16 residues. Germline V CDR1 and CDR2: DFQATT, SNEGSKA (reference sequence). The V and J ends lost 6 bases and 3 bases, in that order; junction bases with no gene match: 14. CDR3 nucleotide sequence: TGCAGTGCCCCAAACCCGGGACTAGGACGGACAGATACGCAGTATTTT. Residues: CSAPNPGLGRTDTQYF.

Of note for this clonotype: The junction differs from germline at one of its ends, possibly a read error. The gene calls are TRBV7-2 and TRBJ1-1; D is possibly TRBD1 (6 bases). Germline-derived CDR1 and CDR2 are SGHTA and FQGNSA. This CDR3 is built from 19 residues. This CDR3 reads CASSLRRLQAGESRTEAIF. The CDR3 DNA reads TGTGCCAGCAGCTTAAGAAGGTTACAGGCAGGGGAAAGTCGCACTGAAGCTATCTTT.

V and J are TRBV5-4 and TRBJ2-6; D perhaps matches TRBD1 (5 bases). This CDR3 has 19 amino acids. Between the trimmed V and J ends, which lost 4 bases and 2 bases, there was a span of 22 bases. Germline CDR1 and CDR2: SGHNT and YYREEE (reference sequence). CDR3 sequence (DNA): TGTGCCAGCAGCCTCCGGCAGGGCTCAAGGAGCCCTGGGGCCAACGTCCTGACTTTC. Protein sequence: CASSLRQGSRSPGANVLTF. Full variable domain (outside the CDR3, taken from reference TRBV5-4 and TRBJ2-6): ETGVTQSPTHLIKTRGQQVTLRCSSQSGHNTVSWYQQALGQGPQFIFQYYREEENGRGNFPPRFSGLQFPNYSSELNVNALELDDSALYLCASSLRQGSRSPGANVLTFGAGSRLTVL.

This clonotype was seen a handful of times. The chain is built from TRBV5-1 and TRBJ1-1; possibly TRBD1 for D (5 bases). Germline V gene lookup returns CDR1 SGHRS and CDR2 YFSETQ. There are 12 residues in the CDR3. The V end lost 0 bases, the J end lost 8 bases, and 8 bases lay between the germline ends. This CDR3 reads CASSLEAGEAFF. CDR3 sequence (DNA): TGCGCCAGCAGCTTGGAGGCAGGGGAAGCTTTCTTT.

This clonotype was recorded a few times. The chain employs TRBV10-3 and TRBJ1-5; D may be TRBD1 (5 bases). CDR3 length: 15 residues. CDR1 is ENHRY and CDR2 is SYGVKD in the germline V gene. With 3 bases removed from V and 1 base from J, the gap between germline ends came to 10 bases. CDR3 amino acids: CAISDRGDSNQPQHF. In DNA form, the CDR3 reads TGTGCCATCAGTGATCGAGGGGACAGCAATCAGCCCCAGCATTTT.

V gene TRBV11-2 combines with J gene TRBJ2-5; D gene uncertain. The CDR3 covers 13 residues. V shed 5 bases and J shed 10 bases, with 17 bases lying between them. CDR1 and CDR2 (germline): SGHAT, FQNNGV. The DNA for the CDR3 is TGTGCCAGCAGCCAAACCACCCGGATAGGCCAGTACTTC. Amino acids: CASSQTTRIGQYF.